Shown below are 24 T cell receptor beta chains from a single sample sequenced in a study of cytomegalovirus exposure and HLA in healthy donors. The PCR employed 60 Vbeta primers together with 13 Jbeta primers. Using immunoSEQ multiplex PCR, the repertoire was profiled, and TCRdb retains in-frame clones only, with some absent. The repertoire has some 110,000 clones, 76% of them found once; the top ten carry 7% to 10%. The sequencing input was PBMCs. The receptors come from a man aged 40-49 years in good health and CMV-seropositive.

The chain couples TRBV19 to TRBJ1-1; 8 bases are a match to TRBD1. Trimming removed 6 bases from V and 3 bases from J; junction bases left unmatched: 3. Germline assignment: CDR1 LNHDA and CDR2 SQIVND (reference sequence). The CDR3 contains 13 residues. DNA of the CDR3: TGTGCCAGTAGCGGACAGGGTTACACTGAAGCTTTCTTT. As protein: CASSGQGYTEAFF.

V usage is TRBV6-1 and J usage is TRBJ1-2; no clear D. The V end lost 7 bases, the J end lost 2 bases, and 11 bases lay between the germline ends. The germline V gene has CDR1 MNHNS and CDR2 SASEGT. There are 13 residues in the CDR3. The CDR3 coding sequence is TGTGCCAGCATTTCAGATTTCAACTATGGCTACACCTTC. Amino acid sequence: CASISDFNYGYTF.

The chain employs TRBV14 and TRBJ1-2; D is ambiguous. The length of the CDR3 is 13 residues. Germline-derived CDR1 and CDR2 are SGHDN and FVKESK. V lost 3 bases and J lost 10, with 15 bases in between. The CDR3 loop is CASSHLPGVAYTF. DNA for the CDR3: TGTGCCAGCAGCCACCTACCGGGAGTCGCCTACACCTTC.

Concerning this clone: At one end the junction does not follow the germline gene, possibly because of a read error. This chain joins TRBV7-9 and TRBJ2-2, with D possibly TRBD1 on 5 matching bases. CDR3 length: 15 amino acids. Germline CDR1 and CDR2: SEHNR and FQNEAQ (reference sequence). Here the CDR3 reads CSSSPIMGLIGELFF. CDR3 nucleotides: TGTTCCAGCAGCCCTATTATGGGGCTTATCGGGGAGCTGTTTTTT.

This clone was seen once. The V call is TRBV7-8, the J call TRBJ1-5; D call uncertain. This CDR3 is built from 15 residues. Germline V gene lookup returns CDR1 SGHVS and CDR2 FQNEAQ. V was cut by 0 bases and J by 7 bases, with 13 bases left in between. CDR3 protein: CASSLAGGKGQPQHF. The CDR3 DNA sequence: TGTGCCAGCAGCTTAGCGGGAGGGAAGGGCCAGCCCCAGCATTTT.

The sample holds one count of this clone. The chain joins TRBV4-1 to TRBJ1-1, with 9 positions matching TRBD1. V gave up 4 bases and J gave up 8 bases; unmatched junction bases: 8. The CDR3 contains 14 residues. The germline gives CDR1 MGHRA, CDR2 YSYEKL. CDR3 nucleotide sequence: TGCGCCAGCAGCCTCGAGGATACAGGGGGCGAAGCTTTCTTT. It yields the protein CASSLEDTGGEAFF.

The rearrangement links TRBV6-1 to TRBJ2-1; D remains unclear. The germline gives CDR1 MNHNS, CDR2 SASEGT. There are 11 residues in the CDR3. Between the trimmed V and J ends, which lost 7 bases and 8 bases, there was a span of 9 bases. The CDR3 DNA is TGTGCCAGCATTTACCGGGATGAGCAGTTCTTC. Translated, it gives CASIYRDEQFF.

This chain uses TRBV27 with TRBJ1-6, with TRBD1 matching over 9 bases. The CDR3 covers 12 residues. Trimming cost V 4 bases and J 13 bases; bases outside gene matches: 2. The germline gives CDR1 MNHEY, CDR2 SMNVEV (reference sequence). CDR3 nucleotides: TGTGCCAGCAGTTCAACAGGGGGCCCCCTCCACTTT. This encodes CASSSTGGPLHF.

This clone showed up just a few times. V gene TRBV27 combines with J gene TRBJ2-3; 12 nucleotides agree with TRBD2. CDR3 length: 16 amino acids. V dropped 4 bases and J dropped 0; count of bases not matched to a gene: 2. CDR1 and CDR2 (germline): MNHEY, SMNVEV (reference sequence). The CDR3 bases are TGTGCCAGCAGTTCGGGACTAGCGGGCAGCACAGATACGCAGTATTTT. This translates into CASSSGLAGSTDTQYF.

V usage is TRBV18 and J usage is TRBJ2-6; 10 nucleotides line up with TRBD1. The CDR3 has 18 amino acids. The ends lost 3 bases at V and 0 bases at J; junction bases unmatched: 5. Germline lookup yields CDR1 KGHSH and CDR2 LQKENI. The CDR3 sequence: CASSPGQGTSSGANVLTF. CDR3 in DNA: TGTGCCAGCTCACCGGGACAGGGGACGAGCTCTGGGGCCAACGTCCTGACTTTC.

V and J are TRBV6-5 and TRBJ1-4; no clear D gene. Germline V gene sequence: CDR1 MNHEY, CDR2 SVGAGI. The CDR3 has 14 amino acids. V was pared by 5 bases and J by 4 bases, with 11 bases between. In DNA form, the CDR3 reads TGTGCCAGCAGTCGCCGGTCGGGTAATGAAAAACTGTTTTTT. It codes for CASSRRSGNEKLFF.

The CDR3 DNA is TGTGCCAGCAGTGCCGGCAGGGGGTTCCCAGAGACCCAGTACTTC. It yields the protein CASSAGRGFPETQYF. This chain links TRBV5-6 with TRBJ2-5; 7 bases line up with TRBD1. Looked up from germline, CDR1 is SGHDT and CDR2 is YYEEEE. Germline trimming cut 5 bases from V and 4 bases from J; bases unmatched to any gene: 11. This CDR3 comprises 15 residues.

The rearrangement links TRBV5-8 to TRBJ1-1, with 7 nucleotides matching TRBD1. The CDR3 length is 14 residues. CDR1 is SGHTS, CDR2 YDEGEE, per germline. The V gene end was trimmed by 6 bases and the J gene end by 6 bases; junction bases not matched to a gene: 11. The DNA of the CDR3 is TGTGCCAGCACCCTCCAGACAGGGTTCCCTGAAGCTTTCTTT. Its protein is CASTLQTGFPEAFF.

In this sample, this clone turned up once. The chain has TRBV28 and TRBJ2-7; 9 bases match TRBD2. Per the germline V gene, CDR1 is MDHEN and CDR2 is SYDVKM. The CDR3 length is 17 residues. Losses at the gene ends were 6 bases for V and 0 bases for J; bases not matched to a gene: 12. The CDR3 DNA is TGTGCCAGCAGCCTCGGGACTAGCAGAAGAACCTCCTACGAGCAGTACTTC. It is translated as CASSLGTSRRTSYEQYF.

The chain carries TRBV6-1 and TRBJ1-6, with 8 bases matching TRBD1. V shed 10 bases and J 6 bases; nucleotides not matched to a gene: 5. The CDR3 covers 13 residues. Germline CDR1 and CDR2: MNHNS and SASEGT. This chain's CDR3 is CATDRGGNSPLHF. CDR3 DNA sequence: TGTGCCACTGACAGGGGCGGTAATTCACCCCTCCACTTT.

The chain joins TRBV11-2 to TRBJ2-3; D might be TRBD1 (5 bases). Germline-derived CDR1 and CDR2 are SGHAT and FQNNGV. The germline V and J ends were trimmed by 5 bases and 3 bases, with 15 bases remaining between them. This CDR3 is built from 15 residues. The CDR3 region is CASSLHLDRTDTQYF. The CDR3 DNA is TGTGCCAGCAGCCTCCACCTCGACAGAACAGATACGCAGTATTTT.

This chain uses TRBV4-3 with TRBJ1-2; the match to TRBD1 covers 8 bases. V shed 0 bases, J shed 5 bases, and the junction held 17 bases outside the gene matches. CDR3 size: 19 residues. CDR1 LGHNA and CDR2 YSLEER come from the germline V gene. CDR3 in amino acids: CASSQEIGAGGENSYGYTF. The CDR3 bases are TGCGCCAGCAGCCAAGAGATAGGCGCAGGGGGCGAAAATTCGTATGGCTACACCTTC.

The chain has TRBV5-1 and TRBJ2-1; TRBD2 aligns across 7 bases. Germline values: CDR1 SGHRS, CDR2 YFSETQ. The CDR3 length is 15 residues. With 2 bases clipped from V and 5 bases from J, the junction kept 7 bases outside the gene matches. The CDR3 region is CASSFTGTIHNEQFF. The DNA of the CDR3 is TGCGCCAGCAGCTTCACCGGGACTATCCACAATGAGCAGTTCTTC.

This chain joins TRBV2 and TRBJ2-7; tentatively, D is TRBD2 (5 bases). Germline V lookup: CDR1 SNHLY, CDR2 FYNNEI. This CDR3 region has 11 residues. V was pared by 7 bases and J by 3 bases, with 7 bases between. The CDR3 coding sequence is TGTGCCAGCAATCGGGGCTACGAGCAGTACTTC. As protein: CASNRGYEQYF.

This chain joins TRBV7-3 and TRBJ2-3; TRBD2 matches at 13 bases. The CDR3 loop spans 16 amino acids. J gave up 8 bases and V 2 bases, and 7 bases lay outside the gene matches. Germline CDR1 reads SGHTA; CDR2 reads FQGTGA. CDR3 in amino acids: CASSLAGTSGAGTQYF. As DNA, the CDR3 is TGTGCCAGCAGCTTAGCCGGGACTAGCGGGGCTGGTACGCAGTATTTT.

V usage is TRBV5-6 and J usage is TRBJ1-3; a weak D match, TRBD1 (6 bases). There are 14 residues in the CDR3. CDR1 is SGHDT, CDR2 YYEEEE, per germline. The V end lost 4 bases, the J end lost 4 bases, and 12 bases lay between the germline ends. The CDR3 is CASSPQGRGNTIYF. The CDR3 DNA follows: TGTGCCAGCAGCCCTCAGGGGAGAGGAAACACCATATATTTT. The whole variable domain, filled in from reference TRBV5-6 and TRBJ1-3, reads DAGVTQSPTHLIKTRGQQVTLRCSPKSGHDTVSWYQQALGQGPQFIFQYYEEEERQRGNFPDRFSGHQFPNYSSELNVNALLLGDSALYLCASSPQGRGNTIYFGEGSWLTVV.

A few counts support this clone. The genes are TRBV7-2 and TRBJ2-7; 8 bases align to TRBD2. From germline, CDR1 is SGHTA and CDR2 FQGNSA. The CDR3 covers 11 residues. Trimming took 7 bases from V and 6 from J; bases not matched to a gene: 2. The CDR3 nucleotides read TGTGCCAGCACCGCGGGGGGCGAGCAGTACTTC. Amino acid sequence: CASTAGGEQYF. Based on the CDR3 plus reference TRBV7-2 and TRBJ2-7, the full variable domain is GAGVSQSPSNKVTEKGKDVELRCDPISGHTALYWYRQSLGQGLEFLIYFQGNSAPDKSGLPSDRFSAERTGGSVSTLTIQRTQQEDSAVYLCASTAGGEQYFGPGTRLTVT.

This clone was counted once. The chain has TRBV7-3 and TRBJ2-1; 8 bases align to TRBD2. Per the germline V gene, CDR1 is SGHTA and CDR2 is FQGTGA. The V gene end was trimmed by 5 bases and the J gene end by 2 bases; junction bases not matched to a gene: 5. This CDR3 region has 15 residues. The CDR3 is CASSSIAGPYNEQFF. The CDR3 DNA follows: TGTGCCAGCAGCAGTATAGCGGGACCCTACAATGAGCAGTTCTTC. Full variable domain (remainder filled in from reference TRBV7-3 and TRBJ2-1): GAGVSQTPSNKVTEKGKYVELRCDPISGHTALYWYRQSLGQGPEFLIYFQGTGAADDSGLPNDRFFAVRPEGSVSTLKIQRTERGDSAVYLCASSSIAGPYNEQFFGPGTRLTVL.

In its sample, this clone was seen once. The gene calls are TRBV18 and TRBJ2-7; TRBD2 matches at 8 bases. Germline trimming cut 6 bases from V and 0 bases from J; bases unmatched to any gene: 4. CDR3 length: 14 amino acids. Per germline, CDR1 KGHSH and CDR2 LQKENI. The CDR3: CASSPGTSSYEQYF. CDR3 sequence (DNA): TGTGCCAGCTCCCCCGGGACTAGCTCCTACGAGCAGTACTTC.